Included here is one T cell receptor (beta chain) sequence, with context. This record belongs to a study of cytomegalovirus exposure and HLA in healthy donors. Some clones are missing from TCRdb's copy, which holds only in-frame ones; the method was immunoSEQ multiplex PCR. The profile shows 250,000 to 350,000 clones, roughly 90% of them singletons. V gave up 5 bases and J gave up 4 bases; unmatched junction bases: 13. Germline V lookup: CDR1 PRHDT, CDR2 FYEKMQ (reference sequence). This CDR3 is built from 17 residues. The chain uses TRBV13 and TRBJ2-1; 8 bases fit TRBD2. This TCR came from a woman aged 30 to 39 in good health and CMV-seropositive. The sample taken for sequencing was PBMCs. The CDR3 DNA reads as TGTGCCAGCAGCACCCACCCGGGACTAGAGACTTACAATGAGCAGTTCTTC. It yields the protein CASSTHPGLETYNEQFF.